Below, 18 T cell receptor beta chains from the same sample are listed, as sequenced in a study of graft-versus-host responses after intestinal transplantation. Libraries were prepared by immunoSEQ multiplex PCR; TCRdb keeps only in-frame clonotypes and omits some of them. The sample yields some 87,000 clones, about 93% seen once. These TCRs' antigens remain unknown. The sample was unstimulated CD8+ T cells sorted from spleen or lymph node cells, taken before transplant. These receptor sequences come from a human donor who was the organ donor for an intestinal transplant.

This chain joins TRBV7-8 and TRBJ1-6, with TRBD1 matching over 7 bases. The CDR3 covers 15 residues. V shed 0 bases, J shed 10 bases, and the junction held 6 bases outside the gene matches. Germline values: CDR1 SGHVS, CDR2 FQNEAQ. The CDR3 loop reads CASSLARQGDSPLHF. The CDR3 DNA follows: TGTGCCAGCAGCTTAGCCCGACAGGGCGACTCACCCCTCCACTTT.

This clone was counted once. This rearrangement joins TRBV9 to TRBJ1-4, with 8 bases matching TRBD1. V dropped 0 bases and J dropped 10; count of bases not matched to a gene: 8. This CDR3 has 15 amino acids. CDR1 SGDLS and CDR2 YYNGEE come from the germline V gene. The DNA of the CDR3 is TGTGCCAGCAGCGTAGTATGGGACAGGCTTCCAAAACTGTTTTTT. This sequence encodes CASSVVWDRLPKLFF.

The chain combines TRBV4-3 with TRBJ2-7, with 10 bases aligning to TRBD2. The CDR3 is 14 residues long. With 3 bases clipped from V and 7 bases from J, the junction kept 6 bases outside the gene matches. Per the germline V gene, CDR1 is LGHNA and CDR2 is YSLEER. The CDR3 nucleotides are TGCGCCAGCAGCCACCTAGCGGGAGTGGGAGAGCAGTACTTC. Its protein is CASSHLAGVGEQYF.

V is TRBV5-1 and J is TRBJ1-2; D is unresolved. This CDR3 spans 14 amino acids. Trimming left V 1 base short and J 8 bases short, with 15 bases between. Germline V lookup: CDR1 SGHRS, CDR2 YFSETQ. The CDR3 region is CASSLSGPLGGYTF. The CDR3 DNA sequence: TGCGCCAGCAGCTTGAGTGGGCCCCTTGGCGGCTACACCTTC. Drawing the rest from reference TRBV5-1 and TRBJ1-2, the complete variable domain is KAGVTQTPRYLIKTRGQQVTLSCSPISGHRSVSWYQQTPGQGLQFLFEYFSETQRNKGNFPGRFSGRQFSNSRSEMNVSTLELGDSALYLCASSLSGPLGGYTFGSGTRLTVV.

V and J are TRBV11-3 and TRBJ2-1; D remains unclear. Trimming removed 4 bases at V and 4 bases at J, with 17 bases between. Germline CDR1 SGHNT, CDR2 YENEEA. This CDR3 has 16 amino acids. CDR3 sequence: CASSSQDHSLYNEQFF. CDR3 DNA: TGTGCCAGCAGCTCCCAGGATCACTCGTTATACAATGAGCAGTTCTTC.

This clone was counted once. V is TRBV9 and J is TRBJ2-5, with 7 bases identical to TRBD1. There are 17 residues in the CDR3. J gave up 1 base and V 0 bases, and 9 bases lay outside the gene matches. From germline, CDR1 is SGDLS and CDR2 YYNGEE. DNA for the CDR3: TGTGCCAGCAGCGTAGGAGTAAGGGACAGCGTCCAAGAGACCCAGTACTTC. As protein: CASSVGVRDSVQETQYF.

The chain couples TRBV7-6 to TRBJ1-1; tentative D call: TRBD1 (5 bases). The CDR3 spans 15 residues. Germline V gene data show CDR1 as SGHVS and CDR2 as FNYEAQ. Trimming removed 1 base at V and 5 bases at J, with 14 bases between. CDR3 protein: CASSLVAQGGTEAFF. The CDR3 DNA follows: TGTGCCAGCAGCTTAGTTGCGCAGGGAGGGACTGAAGCTTTCTTT.

This chain links TRBV25-1 with TRBJ1-5; D is perhaps TRBD1 (5 bases). This CDR3 region has 14 residues. Germline loops: CDR1 MGHDK, CDR2 SYGVNS. V was trimmed by 9 bases and J by 4 bases, leaving 16 bases between them. The CDR3 nucleotides read TGTGCCAGTACAGGAAAAGGTAAAAATCAGCCCCAGCATTTT. It codes for CASTGKGKNQPQHF. Filled out from reference TRBV25-1 and TRBJ1-5, the complete variable domain reads EADIYQTPRYLVIGTGKKITLECSQTMGHDKMYWYQQDPGMELHLIHYSYGVNSTEKGDLSSESTVSRIRTEHFPLTLESARPSHTSQYLCASTGKGKNQPQHFGDGTRLSIL.

V usage is TRBV5-6 and J usage is TRBJ1-4, with 7 bases that match TRBD1. Germline-derived CDR1 and CDR2 are SGHDT and YYEEEE. V lost 4 bases and J lost 3; bases outside the gene matches: 12. CDR3 length: 17 amino acids. This CDR3 reads CASSALTGWRPNEKLFF. The DNA for the CDR3 is TGTGCCAGCAGCGCGTTGACAGGGTGGCGGCCTAATGAAAAACTGTTTTTT.

The V and J genes are TRBV7-9 and TRBJ2-3; a weak D match, TRBD1 (6 bases). The CDR3 extends over 15 amino acids. Germline CDR1 is SEHNR and CDR2 is FQNEAQ (reference sequence). Between the trimmed V and J ends, which lost 5 bases and 3 bases, there was a span of 15 bases. The CDR3 DNA follows: TGTGCCAGCAGCCCCGAGGGGGATCTGACAGATACGCAGTATTTT. Its protein is CASSPEGDLTDTQYF.

This rearrangement joins TRBV29-1 to TRBJ2-5; the match to TRBD1 covers 8 bases. The germline CDR1 and CDR2 sequences are SQVTM and ANQGSEA. The CDR3 contains 12 residues. V gave up 4 bases and J gave up 3 bases; unmatched junction bases: 1. The CDR3 coding sequence is TGCAGCGTTGTGGACAGGGAAGAGACCCAGTACTTC. Protein product: CSVVDREETQYF.

The chain employs TRBV9 and TRBJ2-6, with 7 positions matching TRBD2. The ends lost 3 bases at V and 2 bases at J; junction bases unmatched: 5. Germline V gene lookup returns CDR1 SGDLS and CDR2 YYNGEE. This CDR3 contains 16 residues. CDR3 loop: CASSAEGGPGANVLTF. CDR3 coding DNA: TGTGCCAGCAGCGCCGAGGGAGGGCCTGGGGCCAACGTCCTGACTTTC.

The chain joins TRBV19 to TRBJ2-7; 14 bases align to TRBD2. Germline-derived CDR1 and CDR2 are LNHDA and SQIVND (reference sequence). V was pared by 4 bases and J by 6 bases, with 2 bases of the junction left unmatched. The CDR3 extends over 14 amino acids. The CDR3 DNA follows: TGTGCCAGTAGTACCGGACTAGCGGGAGGCGAGCAGTACTTC. This translates into CASSTGLAGGEQYF.

V is TRBV7-9 and J is TRBJ1-1; 7 nucleotides align to TRBD1. The CDR3 sequence is 15 residues long. Germline-derived CDR1 and CDR2 are SEHNR and FQNEAQ (reference sequence). Trimming took 2 bases from V and 4 from J; bases not matched to a gene: 7. The CDR3 region has the DNA TGTGCCAGCAGCTTACATCAGGGGGTACTCACTGAAGCTTTCTTT. Amino acids: CASSLHQGVLTEAFF.

The gene calls are TRBV29-1 and TRBJ2-7, with 11 bases fitting TRBD2. V dropped 7 bases and J dropped 0; count of bases not matched to a gene: 8. Germline-derived CDR1 and CDR2 are SQVTM and ANQGSEA. The CDR3 has 15 amino acids. The CDR3 nucleotides are TGCAGCGGAGGACTAGCGGGCTCCCCCTCCTACGAGCAGTACTTC. As protein: CSGGLAGSPSYEQYF.

The genes are TRBV10-1 and TRBJ1-2; D perhaps matches TRBD1 (5 bases). The CDR3 consists of 12 residues. V lost 11 bases, J lost 3 bases, and 13 bases lay in between. Germline CDR1 and CDR2: WNHNN and SYGVQD (reference sequence). The CDR3 DNA is TGCGCCGGTAAGACAGTGGACTATGGCTACACCTTC. Its translation: CAGKTVDYGYTF.

The table lists this clone with a few counts. This chain links TRBV5-6 with TRBJ1-3; a weak D match, TRBD1 (5 bases). There are 14 residues in the CDR3. The germline gives CDR1 SGHDT, CDR2 YYEEEE. V was pared by 4 bases and J by 7 bases, with 15 bases between. The CDR3 DNA reads as TGTGCCAGCAGCACCGGGACTACAGTTAACACCATATATTTT. This gives the protein CASSTGTTVNTIYF.

The V gene is TRBV7-9, the J gene TRBJ1-5, with D perhaps TRBD1 (6 bases). This CDR3 is built from 15 residues. The V gene's germline CDR1 is SEHNR and CDR2 FQNEAQ (reference sequence). V lost 3 bases, J lost 9 bases, and 18 bases lay in between. CDR3 nucleotide sequence: TGTGCCAGCAGCTTGGGGGACATCCGGTATCGGCCCCAGCATTTT. Amino acids: CASSLGDIRYRPQHF.